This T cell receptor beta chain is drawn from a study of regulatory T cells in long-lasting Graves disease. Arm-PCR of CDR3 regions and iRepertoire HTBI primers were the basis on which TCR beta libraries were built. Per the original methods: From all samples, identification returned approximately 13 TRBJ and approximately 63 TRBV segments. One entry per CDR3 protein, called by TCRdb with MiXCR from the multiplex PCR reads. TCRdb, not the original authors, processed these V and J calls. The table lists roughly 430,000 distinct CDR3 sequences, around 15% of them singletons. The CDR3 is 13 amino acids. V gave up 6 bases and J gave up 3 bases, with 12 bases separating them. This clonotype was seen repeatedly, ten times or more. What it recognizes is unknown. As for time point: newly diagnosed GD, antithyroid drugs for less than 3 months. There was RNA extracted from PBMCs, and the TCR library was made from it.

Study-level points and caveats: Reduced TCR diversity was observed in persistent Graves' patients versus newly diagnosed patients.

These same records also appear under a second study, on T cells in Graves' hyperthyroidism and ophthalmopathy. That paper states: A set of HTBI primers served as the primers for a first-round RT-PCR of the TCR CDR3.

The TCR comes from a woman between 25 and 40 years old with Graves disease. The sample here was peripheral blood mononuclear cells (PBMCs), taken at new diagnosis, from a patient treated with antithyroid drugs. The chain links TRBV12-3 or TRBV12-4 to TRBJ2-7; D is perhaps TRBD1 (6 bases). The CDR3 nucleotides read TGTGCCAGCAGCAACAGGGTCAACTACGAGCAGTACTTC. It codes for CASSNRVNYEQYF.